The 11 T cell receptor beta chains below all came from one sample that was sequenced in a study of cytomegalovirus exposure and HLA in healthy donors. Researchers ran the PCR with 60 Vbeta and 13 Jbeta primers. Sequencing used immunoSEQ multiplex PCR; TCRdb keeps in-frame clones, though not all of them. This table has roughly 50,000 clones, around 82% appearing once. The sequenced sample consisted of PBMCs. These TCRs come from a woman between 18 and 29 years old in good health and CMV-seronegative.

This clone has a handful of counts. The genes are TRBV19 and TRBJ2-1, with D unclear. CDR1 and CDR2 (germline): LNHDA, SQIVND (reference sequence). The V end lost 7 bases, the J end lost 2 bases, and 15 bases lay between the germline ends. The CDR3 has 15 amino acids. The CDR3 is CASMSGEPAYNEQFF. The CDR3 DNA is TGTGCCAGTATGTCGGGTGAACCCGCCTACAATGAGCAGTTCTTC.

The J gene is TRBJ2-1, the V gene TRBV19, with TRBD2 matching 9 bases. This CDR3 contains 16 residues. The trim removed 0 bases at V and 6 bases at J, leaving 6 bases unmatched. Germline V gene sequence: CDR1 LNHDA, CDR2 SQIVND (reference sequence). This CDR3 is CASSIDRSGSLNEQFF. The DNA of the CDR3 is TGTGCCAGTAGTATAGATCGTAGCGGGAGCCTCAATGAGCAGTTCTTC.

The rearrangement links TRBV11-2 to TRBJ2-1; possibly TRBD1 for D (6 bases). Germline V gene data show CDR1 as SGHAT and CDR2 as FQNNGV. The V end lost 1 base, the J end lost 4 bases, and 11 bases lay between the germline ends. The length of the CDR3 is 15 residues. CDR3 nucleotide sequence: TGTGCCAGCAGCTTAGGCCCCGGACAGTACAATGAGCAGTTCTTC. It translates to CASSLGPGQYNEQFF.

The V gene is TRBV6-4, the J gene TRBJ2-3; the D gene is possibly TRBD2 (7 bases). The CDR3 is made up of 15 amino acids. Trimming shortened V by 0 bases and J by 2 bases, and 9 bases separated the two germline ends. Germline values: CDR1 MRHNA, CDR2 SNTAGT. The chain's CDR3 is CASSDSGGATDTQYF. For the CDR3, the DNA is TGTGCCAGCAGTGACTCGGGGGGGGCCACAGATACGCAGTATTTT.

The V gene is TRBV5-1, the J gene TRBJ1-3, with unresolved D. Germline lookup yields CDR1 SGHRS and CDR2 YFSETQ. V lost 0 bases to trimming and J lost 0 bases, with 7 bases between them. This CDR3 comprises 15 residues. The CDR3 DNA reads TGCGCCAGCAGCTTGGCCCTCAGCTCTGGAAACACCATATATTTT. This encodes CASSLALSSGNTIYF.

The rearrangement uses TRBV12-5 and TRBJ2-3, with D possibly matching TRBD2 (6 bases). In germline, CDR1 is LGHNT, CDR2 FRNRAP. V dropped 0 bases and J dropped 0 bases, with 16 bases sitting between them. The CDR3 is 18 residues long. This CDR3 is CASGLVQVWRESTDTQYF. CDR3 DNA sequence: TGTGCTAGTGGTTTGGTACAGGTATGGCGGGAAAGCACAGATACGCAGTATTTT.

The V call is TRBV25-1, the J call TRBJ2-2; 7 bases agree with TRBD1. The V gene's germline CDR1 is MGHDK and CDR2 SYGVNS. The CDR3 is 15 residues long. V lost 11 bases, J lost 0 bases, and 9 bases stayed unmatched. Here the CDR3 DNA reads TGTGCCCGGCCCCCGGGACAGACGAACACCGGGGAGCTGTTTTTT. Protein sequence: CARPPGQTNTGELFF.

This CDR3 is CASRVAGVSTDTQYF. In DNA form, the CDR3 reads TGTGCCAGCAGGGTAGCGGGAGTTAGCACAGATACGCAGTATTTT. This chain uses TRBV6-5 with TRBJ2-3; TRBD2 aligns across 9 bases. The CDR3 consists of 15 residues. The junction had 4 bases not matched to a gene; V was cut back by 6 bases and J by 0 bases. The germline CDR1 and CDR2 sequences are MNHEY and SVGAGI.

This clone has only a few counts. The V gene is TRBV6-4, the J gene TRBJ2-3, with D maybe TRBD2 (5 bases). The CDR3 totals 15 residues. The V gene lost 3 bases and the J gene lost 4 bases, with 14 bases spanning the gap. Germline CDR1 and CDR2: MRHNA and SNTAGT. The CDR3 protein is CASSDKGEASDTQYF. DNA of the CDR3: TGTGCCAGCAGTGATAAGGGAGAGGCATCAGATACGCAGTATTTT.

CDR3 region: CASGGAGTEAFF. CDR3 bases: TGTGCCAGCGGGGGGGCGGGCACTGAAGCTTTCTTT. The chain carries TRBV28 and TRBJ1-1, with a possible D match to TRBD1 (6 bases). The CDR3 consists of 12 residues. Germline V gives CDR1 MDHEN, CDR2 SYDVKM. Trimming took 8 bases from V and 4 from J, leaving 11 bases between them. Full variable domain (outside the CDR3, taken from reference TRBV28 and TRBJ1-1): DVKVTQSSRYLVKRTGEKVFLECVQDMDHENMFWYRQDPGLGLRLIYFSYDVKMKEKGDIPEGYSVSREKKERFSLILESASTNQTSMYLCASGGAGTEAFFGQGTRLTVV.

The chain has TRBV5-1 and TRBJ2-7; 11 bases are a match to TRBD2. Per germline, CDR1 SGHRS and CDR2 YFSETQ. J lost 3 bases, V lost 4 bases, and 3 bases had no gene match. The CDR3 is made up of 14 amino acids. The CDR3 here is CASSPGTSGYEQYF. CDR3 coding DNA: TGCGCCAGCAGCCCCGGGACTAGCGGCTACGAGCAGTACTTC. The complete variable domain, with remaining parts taken from reference TRBV5-1 and TRBJ2-7, reads KAGVTQTPRYLIKTRGQQVTLSCSPISGHRSVSWYQQTPGQGLQFLFEYFSETQRNKGNFPGRFSGRQFSNSRSEMNVSTLELGDSALYLCASSPGTSGYEQYFGPGTRLTVT.